The sequence of this T cell receptor beta chain was determined in a study of CD8+CD57+ T cells in acquired aplastic anemia. Study details: The DNA of sorted CD4+ and CD8+ cells averaged around 3 ug.

Regarding this clonotype: Its antigen is currently unknown.

The study's findings and limits: Statistical testing detected no significant gap in CD8+ Simpson's diversity between patients and controls.

TCR beta VDJ and CDR3 were profiled, and genomic DNA was the template. Each CDR3 protein gets one entry after TCRdb re-called the reads with MiXCR. Here the sample spans 150,000 to 200,000 distinct CDR3 sequences, about 48% being singletons. The V segment lost 2 bases and the J segment 8 bases; nucleotides outside the gene matches: 8. CDR3 length equals 16 residues. CDR1 is MGHDK, CDR2 SYGVNS, per germline. Patients selected for sequencing had displayed CD8+CD57+ cell expansion by flow cytometry. Blood samples were obtained from patients who had received no prior therapy. Sequencing was done on a sample of sorted CD4+, CD8+, or CD8+CD57+ T cells (not recorded which) from PBMCs. V is TRBV25-1 and J is TRBJ1-4; TRBD1 matches at 10 bases. The sequence was obtained from a human donor with aplastic anemia. DNA for the CDR3: TGTGCCAGCAGTGAACGAGGGGACAGGGGATACGAAAAACTGTTTTTT. Its translation: CASSERGDRGYEKLFF. The entire variable domain, with the rest obtained from reference TRBV25-1 and TRBJ1-4, is as follows: EADIYQTPRYLVIGTGKKITLECSQTMGHDKMYWYQQDPGMELHLIHYSYGVNSTEKGDLSSESTVSRIRTEHFPLTLESARPSHTSQYLCASSERGDRGYEKLFFGSGTQLSVL.